The 18 T cell receptor beta chains given below trace back to one sample, sequenced in a study of cytomegalovirus exposure and HLA in healthy donors. PCR used 60 Vbeta primers and 13 Jbeta primers. TCRdb keeps only in-frame clones here, not all; method: immunoSEQ multiplex PCR. The repertoire holds roughly 100,000 clones, with around three quarters as singletons. Source material: PBMCs. These receptors were obtained from a man aged 35-49 years in good health and CMV-seronegative.

This chain links TRBV11-2 with TRBJ2-5; 8 bases line up with TRBD1. V shed 5 bases, J shed 5 bases, and the junction held 7 bases outside the gene matches. The CDR3 loop spans 14 amino acids. Germline V CDR1 and CDR2: SGHAT, FQNNGV. The CDR3, as DNA: TGTGCCAGCAGCCCCACAACAGGGGGGGAGACCCAGTACTTC. Translation: CASSPTTGGETQYF.

This sequence joins TRBV4-3 and TRBJ2-1, with D maybe TRBD1 (5 bases). The CDR3 covers 16 residues. The germline V gene encodes CDR1 LGHNA and CDR2 YSLEER. V was trimmed by 3 bases and J by 0 bases, leaving 12 bases between them. CDR3 loop: CASSQRQSDSYNEQFF. CDR3 coding DNA: TGCGCCAGCAGCCAGCGACAGTCAGACTCCTACAATGAGCAGTTCTTC.

CDR3 sequence: CASSFDKRGGQETQYF. CDR3 sequence (DNA): TGTGCCAGCAGCTTCGACAAGCGGGGGGGCCAAGAGACCCAGTACTTC. The chain recombines TRBV5-5 with TRBJ2-5, with TRBD2 matching 10 bases. Germline CDR1 reads SGHKS; CDR2 reads YYEKEE (reference sequence). The junction had 5 bases not matched to a gene; V was cut back by 2 bases and J by 1 base. The CDR3 length is 16 residues.

Regarding this clone: Distinct nucleotide sequences in the sample also encode this CDR3. The chain couples TRBV11-3 to TRBJ2-7; 14 bases align to TRBD2. Germline V CDR1 and CDR2: SGHNT, YENEEA. CDR3 length equals 20 residues. Trimming at V came to 1 base and at J to 0 bases, leaving 11 bases not matched to a gene. CDR3 sequence (DNA): TGTGCCAGCAGCTTAGCGGGGACTAGCGGGGGCCCCTTTGCCTCCTACGAGCAGTACTTC. This sequence encodes CASSLAGTSGGPFASYEQYF.

The rearrangement links TRBV7-9 to TRBJ1-1; D unclear. V shed 5 bases and J shed 6 bases, with 22 bases lying between them. The germline gives CDR1 SEHNR, CDR2 FQNEAQ (reference sequence). The CDR3 extends over 16 amino acids. The CDR3 loop is CASSIKGGVMLAEAFF. CDR3 DNA sequence: TGTGCCAGCAGCATTAAAGGCGGAGTAATGCTAGCTGAAGCTTTCTTT.

In this sample, this clone turned up a few times. In nucleotides, the CDR3 is TGTGCCAGCAGCGACCGGGACAGCTATAGCAATCAGCCCCAGCATTTT. Protein product: CASSDRDSYSNQPQHF. This chain joins TRBV7-6 and TRBJ1-5; TRBD1 agrees at 7 bases. The CDR3 extends over 16 amino acids. Per the germline V gene, CDR1 is SGHVS and CDR2 is FNYEAQ. Trimming cost V 5 bases and J 0 bases; bases outside gene matches: 7.

This chain links TRBV5-1 with TRBJ2-2, with 8 bases aligning to TRBD1. The CDR3 length is 15 residues. After removal of 3 bases from V and 4 bases from J, the junction contained 5 bases not matched to a gene. Germline V gene lookup returns CDR1 SGHRS and CDR2 YFSETQ. DNA for the CDR3: TGCGCCAGCAGCTCGACAGGGGCGGTCACCGGGGAGCTGTTTTTT. The encoded protein is CASSSTGAVTGELFF.

J is TRBJ1-2 and V is TRBV15; possible D gene TRBD1, 6 bases. CDR3 length: 16 amino acids. Trimming cost V 1 base and J 1 base, with 13 bases left between them. The V gene's germline CDR1 is LNHNV and CDR2 YYDKDF (reference sequence). This CDR3 reads CATSRGVRGSNYGYTF. The CDR3 coding sequence is TGTGCCACCAGCAGAGGTGTGAGGGGGAGTAACTATGGCTACACCTTC.

Only one count was recorded for this clone. The chain joins TRBV6-1 to TRBJ1-1; 7 bases are shared with TRBD1. Germline lookup yields CDR1 MNHNS and CDR2 SASEGT. The CDR3 sequence is 13 residues long. V shed 11 bases, J shed 0 bases, and the junction held 6 bases outside the gene matches. The CDR3 is CAGGTDMNTEAFF. DNA of the CDR3: TGTGCCGGCGGGACAGACATGAACACTGAAGCTTTCTTT.

V is TRBV7-9 and J is TRBJ2-7; tentative D call: TRBD1 (5 bases). Germline values: CDR1 SEHNR, CDR2 FQNEAQ (reference sequence). The CDR3 contains 14 residues. The CDR3 DNA reads as TGTTCCAGCAGCTTAGACCGACAGACCTACGAGCAGTACGTC. This translates into CSSSLDRQTYEQYV.

The chain joins TRBV6-5 to TRBJ1-2, with D maybe TRBD1 (6 bases). Trimming shortened V by 3 bases and J by 4 bases, and 12 bases separated the two germline ends. The CDR3 has 14 residues. Per germline, CDR1 MNHEY and CDR2 SVGAGI. The CDR3 spells CASSYSGTPYGYTF. The CDR3, as DNA: TGTGCCAGCAGTTATTCCGGGACACCCTATGGCTACACCTTC.

This clone was picked up a small number of times. At one boundary the junction diverges from the germline segment, which might be a read error. Other DNA variants within this sample encode the same CDR3. The V call is TRBV19, the J call TRBJ1-6, with 9 positions matching TRBD1. The V gene's germline CDR1 is LNHDA and CDR2 SQIVND (reference sequence). The CDR3 covers 17 residues. The CDR3 bases are TGTGCCAGTAGCGGGACAGGGCGAAGCTCCTATAATTCCCCCCTCCACTTT. It is translated as CASSGTGRSSYNSPLHF.

The chain carries TRBV27 and TRBJ1-5; TRBD1 is a possible D gene (6 bases). V was cut by 6 bases and J by 1 base, with 13 bases left in between. Germline V gene data show CDR1 as MNHEY and CDR2 as SMNVEV (reference sequence). This CDR3 is 15 amino acids long. The CDR3 reads CASRPTGMSNQPQHF. In nucleotides, the CDR3 is TGTGCCAGCAGGCCTACAGGGATGAGCAATCAGCCCCAGCATTTT.

This clone came up a few times. This chain joins TRBV5-5 and TRBJ2-5, with D perhaps matching TRBD2 (6 bases). The CDR3 extends over 14 amino acids. Germline values: CDR1 SGHKS, CDR2 YYEKEE (reference sequence). Trimming cost V 7 bases and J 1 base, with 14 bases left between them. The CDR3, as DNA: TGTGCCAGCCTACACTGGGGGGTCCAAGAGACCCAGTACTTC. It encodes CASLHWGVQETQYF.

V is TRBV28 and J is TRBJ1-1; no clear D gene. Trimming took off 3 bases at V and 4 bases at J, with 12 bases between the two ends. The germline CDR1 and CDR2 sequences are MDHEN and SYDVKM. The CDR3 is 14 residues long. The CDR3 spells CASSLPIAGTEAFF. As DNA, the CDR3 is TGTGCCAGCAGTTTGCCCATAGCCGGCACTGAAGCTTTCTTT.

The V gene is TRBV7-9, the J gene TRBJ2-1; a possible D gene is TRBD1 (5 bases). V lost 2 bases and J 1 base, leaving 9 bases between the germline ends. The CDR3 length is 15 residues. Germline-derived CDR1 and CDR2 are SEHNR and FQNEAQ (reference sequence). This chain's CDR3 is CASSLNRGSYNEQFF. The DNA of the CDR3 is TGTGCCAGCAGCTTAAATAGGGGATCCTACAATGAGCAGTTCTTC.

The chain recombines TRBV9 with TRBJ1-1; weak D call: TRBD1 (6 bases). The CDR3 extends over 15 amino acids. V dropped 4 bases and J dropped 1 base, with 14 bases sitting between them. From germline, CDR1 is SGDLS and CDR2 YYNGEE. CDR3 in amino acids: CASSPMTGANTEAFF. The CDR3 nucleotides are TGTGCCAGCAGCCCAATGACAGGCGCGAACACTGAAGCTTTCTTT.

V is TRBV6-6 and J is TRBJ2-1, with TRBD1 matching 8 bases. The germline gives CDR1 MNHNY, CDR2 SVGAGI (reference sequence). With V trimmed by 6 bases and J by 6 bases, 7 bases remained unmatched. CDR3 size: 14 residues. The CDR3 sequence is CASRDRVGINEQFF. The DNA for the CDR3 is TGTGCCAGCAGGGACAGGGTGGGAATCAATGAGCAGTTCTTC.